A selection of T cell receptor beta chains follows, all from one sample in a study of blood T cell repertoires in COVID-19. TCRdb's table, derived via immunoSEQ multiplex PCR, lists solely in-frame clones and lacks some. The sample includes about 170,000 clones, roughly 84% seen only once; the top ten take approximately 1.3%. The sequencing input was peripheral blood. The receptor set was obtained from a man aged 60 to 75 who had recovered from COVID-19. CDR3s include the opening cysteine and the closing phenylalanine or tryptophan. D genes are given only for firm matches. Size tells how often a clone was seen (once, few, many) or the class of an expanded clone, and some rows leave it out.

>NA|NA|TRBV29-1|TRBJ1-2
TGCAGCGTTGAAGAGGGAGGCAGGCCCCGAGCTAACTATGGCTACACCTTC
CSVEEGGRPRANYGYTF
>NA|NA|TRBV7-9|TRBJ1-2
TGTGCCAGCAGCTTGGGGGAGGAACGCCCCCTGTTCTTC
CASSLGEERPLFF
>NA|NA|TRBV4-1|TRBJ1-1
TGCGCCAGCAGCCAAGCCCAACAGGGTCGGAACACTGAAGCTTTCTTT
CASSQAQQGRNTEAFF
>NA|NA|TRBV6-5|TRBJ1-6
TGTGCCAGCAGTTACTGGGGGGATTCACCCCTCCACTTT
CASSYWGDSPLHF
>NA|NA|TRBV6-5|TRBJ2-5
TGTGCCAGCAGTTACGCCAGGCATGAGACCCAGTACTTC
CASSYARHETQYF
>few|TRBD1|TRBV10-3|TRBJ1-4
TGTGCCATCAGAGGACAGGGGCTCGGAAATGAAAAACTGTTTTTT
CAIRGQGLGNEKLFF
>NA|NA|TRBV27|TRBJ1-5
TGTGCCAGCAATGGGGGGGCAGGGGCCCTTAATCAGCCCCAGCATTTT
CASNGGAGALNQPQHF
>NA|NA|TRBV25-1|TRBJ2-3
TGTGCCAGCAAGAGGTCCACAGATACGCAGTATTTT
CASKRSTDTQYF
>NA|NA|TRBV2|TRBJ2-6
TGTGCCAGCAGCTTTACGGTGTCTGGGGCCAACGTCCTGACTTTC
CASSFTVSGANVLTF
>few|TRBD1|TRBV4-1|TRBJ1-2
TGCGCCAGCAGCCCGACAGGGCAGGACTATGGCTACACCTTC
CASSPTGQDYGYTF
>NA|NA|TRBV19|TRBJ1-1
TGTGCCAGTAGTAAGACAGGTCCCACTGAAGCTTTCTTT
CASSKTGPTEAFF
>NA|NA|TRBV30|TRBJ1-1
TGTGCCTGGACCGGACTCTACACTGAAGCTTTCTTT
CAWTGLYTEAFF
>few|NA|TRBV14|TRBJ2-1
TGTGCCAGCAGCCAAGAGCGGGGCTTCCCCTACAATGAGCAGTTCTTC
CASSQERGFPYNEQFF
>NA|TRBD2|TRBV29-1|TRBJ2-2
TGCAGCGTTGAAGAACCCGGGCTAGCGGGGGGCGCGGTGGTTAACACCGGGGAGCTGTTTTTT
CSVEEPGLAGGAVVNTGELFF
>NA|TRBD1|TRBV18|TRBJ1-4
TGTGCCAGCTCAGTCAGACCGGGACAGGGTGACGAAAAACTGTTTTTT
CASSVRPGQGDEKLFF
>NA|NA|TRBV18|TRBJ1-1
TGTGCCAGCTCACCGCAGGGGAAAAGTGAAGCTTTCTTT
CASSPQGKSEAFF
>NA|TRBD2|TRBV5-1|TRBJ2-2
TGCGCCAACCGAGCGGGGGCCGACACCGGGGAGCTGTTTTTT
CANRAGADTGELFF
>medium-sized|NA|TRBV5-1|TRBJ1-2
TGCGCCAGCAGCTTGGCCGGCCGAGCTGTTCGGGACTATGGCTACACCTTC
CASSLAGRAVRDYGYTF
>NA|TRBD1|TRBV3-1/TRBV3-2|TRBJ2-1
TGTGCCAGCAGGGCCGGGACAGGATCCTACAATGAGCAGTTCTTC
CASRAGTGSYNEQFF
>NA|NA|TRBV11-3|TRBJ2-1
TGTGCCAGCAGCTTAATGGGGGCCTCCTACAATGAGCAGTTCTTC
CASSLMGASYNEQFF
>few|NA|TRBV5-3|TRBJ1-5
TGTGCCACCCGAGTGAGGGATTGTCAGCCCCAGCATTTT
CATRVRDCQPQHF
>NA|NA|TRBV7-2|TRBJ1-6
TGTGCCAGCAGCTTAGAACAGTCCCAGTATTCACCCCTCCACTTT
CASSLEQSQYSPLHF
>NA|TRBD1|TRBV5-1|TRBJ2-7
TGCGCCAGCAGCGTGGGACAGGGAGGCGAGCAGTACTTC
CASSVGQGGEQYF
>NA|NA|TRBV19|TRBJ1-1
TGTGCCAGTAGTGTCGGGGGAGAAGCTTTCTTT
CASSVGGEAFF
>NA|TRBD1|TRBV2|TRBJ2-5
TGTGCCAGCAAGAGGGACACAGGGGGAGAGACCCAGTACTTC
CASKRDTGGETQYF
>NA|TRBD1|TRBV29-1|TRBJ2-5
TGCAGCGTTGAACGAAAAGACAGGGAAGAGACCCAGTACTTC
CSVERKDREETQYF
>NA|NA|TRBV9|TRBJ2-1
TGTGCCAGCAGCGTAGCTGAATTCCCGAGCTCCTACAATGAGCAGTTCTTC
CASSVAEFPSSYNEQFF
>NA|TRBD2|TRBV6-5|TRBJ2-3
TGTGCCAGCAGCACTACTAGCGGGGGGTTGGATACGCAGTATTTT
CASSTTSGGLDTQYF
>NA|NA|TRBV19|TRBJ2-4
TGTGCCAGTAGTCCCCTCTTTGACCAGGGAGCCAAAAACATTCAGTACTTC
CASSPLFDQGAKNIQYF
>NA|NA|TRBV7-9|TRBJ1-1
TGTGCCAGCAGCTTAACCCAGGGCGCTGAAGCTTTCTTT
CASSLTQGAEAFF
>NA|TRBD1|TRBV2|TRBJ1-2
TGTGCCAGCAGCGGGGAAAGAATACGGACGAGACAGGGGCCCCCCGACTATGGCTACACCTTC
CASSGERIRTRQGPPDYGYTF
>NA|TRBD1|TRBV3-1/TRBV3-2|TRBJ1-2
TGTGCCAGCAGCCAAGAGGGGACAGGGTTCGGCTACACCTTC
CASSQEGTGFGYTF
>NA|TRBD1|TRBV6-1|TRBJ1-5
TGTGCCAGCAGTGAAGTTGTCGGGACAGGGACCGACAATCAGCCCCAGCATTTT
CASSEVVGTGTDNQPQHF
>NA|TRBD1|TRBV2|TRBJ1-5
TGTGCCAGCAGTGACGCGGGACAGAAGGGCAATCAGCCCCAGCATTTT
CASSDAGQKGNQPQHF
>NA|TRBD1|TRBV27|TRBJ1-4
TGTGCCAGCAGTCCCGACACCTCCGGGACAGGGGATGAAAAACTGTTTTTT
CASSPDTSGTGDEKLFF
>few|NA|TRBV4-1|TRBJ1-5
TGCGCCAGCAGCCAAGGGGGGGAGCCCCAGCATTTT
CASSQGGEPQHF
>once|NA|TRBV7-2|TRBJ2-3
TGTGCCAGCAGCTTTTACGGAGATACGCAGTATTTT
CASSFYGDTQYF
>NA|NA|TRBV30|TRBJ1-4
TGTGCCTGGAGTGGGGGAGGGGAAAAACTGTTTTTT
CAWSGGGEKLFF
>NA|TRBD1|TRBV2|TRBJ2-2
TGTGCCAGTCTGGACAGGGAGAACACCGGGGAGCTGTTTTTT
CASLDRENTGELFF
>NA|TRBD2|TRBV14|TRBJ2-1
TGTGCCAGCAGCTTAAAGGCGGGGGGGCTTCAGTATGAGCAGTTCTTC
CASSLKAGGLQYEQFF
>NA|NA|TRBV5-1|TRBJ1-2
TGCGCCAGCAGCAAGGACAGTGCAGGCTACACCTTC
CASSKDSAGYTF
>NA|NA|TRBV18|TRBJ2-3
TGTGCCAGCTCAACACGTACAGGCACAGATACGCAGTATTTT
CASSTRTGTDTQYF
>once|TRBD2|TRBV13|TRBJ2-1
TGTGCCAGCAGCTTATTCGGGCGGGGGGCGAGCAATGAGCAGTTCTTC
CASSLFGRGASNEQFF
>NA|NA|TRBV6-6|TRBJ1-6
TGTGCCAGCAGTTATTCGCCGGGACAAAATTCACCCCTCCACTTT
CASSYSPGQNSPLHF
>NA|TRBD1|TRBV19|TRBJ2-7
TGTGCCAGTAGTATTGGGCCGAGGGACAGGGGCTACGAGCAGTACTTC
CASSIGPRDRGYEQYF
>NA|TRBD1|TRBV7-2|TRBJ2-7
TGTGCCAGCAGCTTCGGACAGGGGAAGTACGAGCAGTACTTC
CASSFGQGKYEQYF
>NA|TRBD1|TRBV10-3|TRBJ2-3
TGTGCCATCAGTGAGTCAAGGGGGCGTAGGGACACAGATACGCAGTATTTT
CAISESRGRRDTDTQYF
>NA|NA|TRBV6-5|TRBJ2-2
TGTGCCAGCCAGTACGCGAACACCGGGGAGCTGTTTTTT
CASQYANTGELFF